The 28 T cell receptor beta chains presented below share a single source sample, sequenced in a study of OX40 agonist ivuxolimab in advanced cancers. Assay used: immunoSEQ multiplex PCR; TCRdb lists only in-frame clones, some missing. The table lists tens of thousands of clones, 80% to 90% of them singletons. The sequenced sample was CD4+ or CD8+ T cells sorted from blood, obtained in a trial of the OX40 agonist ivuxolimab. The receptors originated from an adult with an advanced solid tumor such as melanoma, head and neck, liver or kidney cancer.

V and J are TRBV4-3 and TRBJ1-6; D is perhaps TRBD1 (5 bases). The V end lost 0 bases, the J end lost 7 bases, and 13 bases lay between the germline ends. The CDR3 sequence is 16 residues long. From germline, CDR1 is LGHNA and CDR2 YSLEER. The CDR3 DNA is TGCGCCAGCAGCCAAGACGCAGGGTCGGCGAATTCACCCCTCCACTTT. Its protein is CASSQDAGSANSPLHF.

V and J are TRBV5-4 and TRBJ2-5; 10 bases map to TRBD1. The CDR3 extends over 15 amino acids. CDR1 is SGHNT, CDR2 YYREEE, per germline (reference sequence). The trim removed 0 bases at V and 5 bases at J, leaving 4 bases unmatched. CDR3 DNA: TGTGCCAGCAGCTTGGGACAGGGGGCGCTGGAGACCCAGTACTTC. It is translated as CASSLGQGALETQYF.

The rearrangement links TRBV15 to TRBJ1-1; D possibly corresponds to TRBD1 (6 bases). This CDR3 is 12 amino acids long. Germline V gene data show CDR1 as LNHNV and CDR2 as YYDKDF (reference sequence). The V gene lost 2 bases and the J gene lost 9 bases, with 10 bases spanning the gap. The CDR3 spells CATSRLQGQAFF. The CDR3, as DNA: TGTGCCACCAGCAGACTACAGGGTCAAGCTTTCTTT.

The chain uses TRBV7-3 and TRBJ2-5; D not certain. The CDR3 has 13 residues. V lost 3 bases, J lost 7 bases, and 12 bases lay in between. CDR1 is SGHTA, CDR2 FQGTGA, per germline. This chain's CDR3 is CASSFDPPGTQYF. The CDR3 coding sequence is TGTGCCAGCAGCTTCGACCCCCCCGGGACCCAGTACTTC.

The gene calls are TRBV4-2 and TRBJ2-1; D possibly corresponds to TRBD2 (5 bases). Per the germline V gene, CDR1 is LGHNA and CDR2 is YNFKEQ. V shed 0 bases and J shed 7 bases, with 16 bases lying between them. The CDR3 is made up of 16 amino acids. The CDR3 sequence: CASSQERGWEKNEQFF. The CDR3 bases are TGTGCCAGCAGCCAAGAACGCGGGTGGGAGAAAAATGAGCAGTTCTTC.

V is TRBV5-1 and J is TRBJ2-1; TRBD2 matches at 13 bases. This CDR3 contains 14 residues. Germline V CDR1 and CDR2: SGHRS, YFSETQ. Germline trimming cut 4 bases from V and 8 bases from J; bases unmatched to any gene: 3. CDR3 protein: CASSPGLAGYEQFF. In DNA form, the CDR3 reads TGCGCCAGCAGCCCGGGACTAGCGGGATATGAGCAGTTCTTC.

The chain recombines TRBV18 with TRBJ2-2; D is ambiguous. V lost 2 bases and J lost 7, with 8 bases in between. This CDR3 is built from 13 residues. Germline-derived CDR1 and CDR2 are KGHSH and LQKENI. CDR3 nucleotides: TGTGCCAGCTCACCATCCCCAGTCGGGGAGCTGTTTTTT. It translates to CASSPSPVGELFF.

CDR3 in DNA: TGTGCCAGCTCACCACCGTCCACCGGGGAGCTGTTTTTT. Translated, it gives CASSPPSTGELFF. The chain joins TRBV18 to TRBJ2-2; the D is unclear. The V gene's germline CDR1 is KGHSH and CDR2 LQKENI. Trimming took 0 bases from V and 4 from J, leaving 3 bases between them. CDR3 length: 13 residues.

This chain joins TRBV6-5 and TRBJ1-5; 7 nucleotides agree with TRBD1. Germline loops: CDR1 MNHEY, CDR2 SVGAGI. With 0 bases clipped from V and 4 bases from J, the junction kept 3 bases outside the gene matches. The CDR3 contains 15 residues. The CDR3 spells CASSYSGGQNQPQHF. As DNA, the CDR3 is TGTGCCAGCAGTTACTCCGGGGGACAGAATCAGCCCCAGCATTTT.

The chain combines TRBV7-3 with TRBJ2-5; 12 positions agree with TRBD2. The trim removed 5 bases at V and 5 bases at J, leaving 12 bases unmatched. Germline-derived CDR1 and CDR2 are SGHTA and FQGTGA. The CDR3 has 17 amino acids. As DNA, the CDR3 is TGTGCCAGCAGCCCCGGGGCTAGCGGGAGGGCCCGTGAGACCCAGTACTTC. Its translation: CASSPGASGRARETQYF.

The J gene is TRBJ2-5, the V gene TRBV5-1; TRBD1 aligns across 10 bases. Germline CDR1 and CDR2: SGHRS and YFSETQ. The CDR3 consists of 15 residues. V lost 5 bases and J lost 5; bases outside the gene matches: 9. CDR3 nucleotides: TGCGCCAGCAGACGGACAGGGGGGGCGACGGAGACCCAGTACTTC. Protein: CASRRTGGATETQYF.

This clone is a singleton in its sample. The gene calls are TRBV6-1 and TRBJ2-3, with D tentatively TRBD1 (5 bases). The V end lost 4 bases, the J end lost 6 bases, and 17 bases lay between the germline ends. The CDR3 loop spans 15 amino acids. The germline V gene has CDR1 MNHNS and CDR2 SASEGT. The CDR3 spells CASSVQGSYGDTQYF. Written as DNA, the CDR3 is TGTGCCAGCAGTGTCCAGGGTTCGTATGGGGATACGCAGTATTTT.

This chain's CDR3 is CASSPHSGANTEAFF. The CDR3 bases are TGTGCCAGCAGCCCCCACTCGGGAGCGAACACTGAAGCTTTCTTT. The chain couples TRBV9 to TRBJ1-1; D not certain. The CDR3 runs to 15 residues. V was clipped by 4 bases and J by 1 base, with 14 bases between them. Germline CDR1 reads SGDLS; CDR2 reads YYNGEE.

J is TRBJ2-2 and V is TRBV7-2, with D perhaps TRBD2 (5 bases). Germline CDR1 is SGHTA and CDR2 is FQGNSA. V was clipped by 5 bases and J by 5 bases, with 15 bases between them. CDR3 length equals 15 residues. This CDR3 reads CASSPRWERTGELFF. The CDR3 DNA reads TGTGCCAGCAGCCCAAGGTGGGAGAGGACCGGGGAGCTGTTTTTT.

The rearrangement links TRBV6-5 to TRBJ1-2, with TRBD1 as a possible D gene (5 bases). Looked up from germline, CDR1 is MNHEY and CDR2 is SVGAGI. Trimming pared 7 bases from V and 4 bases from J, leaving 13 bases between. The CDR3 sequence is 13 residues long. The CDR3 spells CASIRGGGYGYTF. Here the CDR3 DNA reads TGTGCCAGCATCCGTGGTGGGGGCTATGGCTACACCTTC.

J is TRBJ2-3 and V is TRBV6-1; D is possibly TRBD2 (6 bases). V lost 2 bases and J lost 5, with 8 bases in between. CDR1 MNHNS and CDR2 SASEGT come from the germline V gene. The CDR3 loop spans 13 amino acids. The CDR3 region has the DNA TGTGCCAGCAGTGAATGGAGGGGAGATACGCAGTATTTT. Translation: CASSEWRGDTQYF.

The V gene is TRBV5-5, the J gene TRBJ1-1; TRBD1 might be the D (5 bases). Germline assignment: CDR1 SGHKS and CDR2 YYEKEE (reference sequence). The CDR3 loop spans 15 amino acids. V lost 2 bases and J lost 4, with 15 bases in between. CDR3: CASSFKSGAGTEAFF. The CDR3 coding sequence is TGTGCCAGCAGCTTCAAGTCCGGGGCGGGCACTGAAGCTTTCTTT.

This sequence joins TRBV5-4 and TRBJ1-4; tentatively, D is TRBD1 (5 bases). With 5 bases removed from V and 7 bases from J, the gap between germline ends came to 12 bases. This CDR3 contains 13 residues. Germline V gene lookup returns CDR1 SGHNT and CDR2 YYREEE (reference sequence). CDR3 region: CASSYRDGEKLFF. CDR3 nucleotides: TGTGCCAGCAGTTACCGGGACGGTGAAAAACTGTTTTTT.

This chain connects TRBV6-6 to TRBJ2-3, with 7 nucleotides matching TRBD2. The CDR3 has 14 residues. Germline V gives CDR1 MNHNY, CDR2 SVGAGI (reference sequence). The V and J ends lost 8 bases and 2 bases, in that order; junction bases with no gene match: 7. The CDR3 nucleotides read TGTGCCAGCCAGTCTAGCGGTAACACAGATACGCAGTATTTT. This sequence encodes CASQSSGNTDTQYF.

The chain recombines TRBV6-4 with TRBJ1-5; D unclear. Trimming took off 4 bases at V and 7 bases at J, with 11 bases between the two ends. From germline, CDR1 is MRHNA and CDR2 SNTAGT. The CDR3 has 13 amino acids. In DNA, the CDR3 is TGTGCCAGCAGTGTCCTTGAAGGGCAGCCCCAGCATTTT. Protein product: CASSVLEGQPQHF.

This chain links TRBV7-2 with TRBJ2-6; tentative D call: TRBD1 (5 bases). Germline V gene lookup returns CDR1 SGHTA and CDR2 FQGNSA. V was trimmed by 8 bases and J by 0 bases, leaving 14 bases between them. This CDR3 region has 16 residues. CDR3 bases: TGTGCCAGCCCCCGTGGGGCCCGCTCTGGGGCCAACGTCCTGACTTTC. It is translated as CASPRGARSGANVLTF.

This chain uses TRBV30 with TRBJ2-7; D uncertain. Trimming stripped 2 bases from V and 4 bases from J, with 15 bases between. This CDR3 region has 14 residues. Germline V gene lookup returns CDR1 GTSNPN and CDR2 SVGIG (reference sequence). In DNA, the CDR3 is TGTGCCTGGAGTAAGAAGGGTGGTGGTTACGAGCAGTACTTC. Its translation: CAWSKKGGGYEQYF.

This chain links TRBV2 with TRBJ2-6; no reliable D call. Germline V gene data show CDR1 as SNHLY and CDR2 as FYNNEI. The CDR3 extends over 13 amino acids. V lost 9 bases and J lost 2, with 8 bases in between. This chain's CDR3 is CARLAAGANVLTF. The CDR3 region has the DNA TGTGCCAGGTTAGCCGCTGGGGCCAACGTCCTGACTTTC.

This chain connects TRBV10-2 to TRBJ2-1; TRBD2 is a possible D gene (5 bases). This CDR3 comprises 14 residues. The V gene lost 7 bases and the J gene lost 7 bases, with 17 bases spanning the gap. Germline V lookup: CDR1 WSHSY, CDR2 SAAADI. CDR3 region: CASKKQASNNEQFF. CDR3 nucleotides: TGCGCCAGCAAAAAGCAGGCTAGCAATAATGAGCAGTTCTTC.

CDR3 region: CASSQDRQGAHNEQFF. CDR3 coding DNA: TGTGCCAGCAGCCAAGATAGGCAGGGGGCCCACAATGAGCAGTTCTTC. The V call is TRBV4-2, the J call TRBJ2-1; TRBD1 matches 8 bases. The CDR3 loop spans 16 amino acids. V lost 0 bases and J lost 5; bases outside the gene matches: 6. Germline V gene sequence: CDR1 LGHNA, CDR2 YNFKEQ.

V usage is TRBV19 and J usage is TRBJ1-4; perhaps TRBD1 as D (5 bases). V dropped 7 bases and J dropped 7 bases, with 16 bases sitting between them. The CDR3 is made up of 14 amino acids. From germline, CDR1 is LNHDA and CDR2 SQIVND (reference sequence). The CDR3 loop reads CASTILGPGEKLFF. In DNA form, the CDR3 reads TGTGCCAGTACGATTTTGGGGCCAGGTGAAAAACTGTTTTTT.

This chain uses TRBV10-3 with TRBJ2-2; 7 positions agree with TRBD2. Looked up from germline, CDR1 is ENHRY and CDR2 is SYGVKD. The CDR3 has 16 amino acids. Trimming removed 6 bases from V and 0 bases from J; junction bases left unmatched: 7. The CDR3 region has the DNA TGTGCCATCAGCCTGGGACTACCTACGAACACCGGGGAGCTGTTTTTT. It translates to CAISLGLPTNTGELFF.

The DNA for the CDR3 is TGTGCCAGCATTCAGGAAGGGGGAAAAGCTTTCTTT. Residues: CASIQEGGKAFF. This sequence joins TRBV6-1 and TRBJ1-1; D possibly corresponds to TRBD1 (6 bases). The germline gives CDR1 MNHNS, CDR2 SASEGT. This CDR3 has 12 residues. The germline V and J ends were trimmed by 7 bases and 9 bases, with 15 bases remaining between them.